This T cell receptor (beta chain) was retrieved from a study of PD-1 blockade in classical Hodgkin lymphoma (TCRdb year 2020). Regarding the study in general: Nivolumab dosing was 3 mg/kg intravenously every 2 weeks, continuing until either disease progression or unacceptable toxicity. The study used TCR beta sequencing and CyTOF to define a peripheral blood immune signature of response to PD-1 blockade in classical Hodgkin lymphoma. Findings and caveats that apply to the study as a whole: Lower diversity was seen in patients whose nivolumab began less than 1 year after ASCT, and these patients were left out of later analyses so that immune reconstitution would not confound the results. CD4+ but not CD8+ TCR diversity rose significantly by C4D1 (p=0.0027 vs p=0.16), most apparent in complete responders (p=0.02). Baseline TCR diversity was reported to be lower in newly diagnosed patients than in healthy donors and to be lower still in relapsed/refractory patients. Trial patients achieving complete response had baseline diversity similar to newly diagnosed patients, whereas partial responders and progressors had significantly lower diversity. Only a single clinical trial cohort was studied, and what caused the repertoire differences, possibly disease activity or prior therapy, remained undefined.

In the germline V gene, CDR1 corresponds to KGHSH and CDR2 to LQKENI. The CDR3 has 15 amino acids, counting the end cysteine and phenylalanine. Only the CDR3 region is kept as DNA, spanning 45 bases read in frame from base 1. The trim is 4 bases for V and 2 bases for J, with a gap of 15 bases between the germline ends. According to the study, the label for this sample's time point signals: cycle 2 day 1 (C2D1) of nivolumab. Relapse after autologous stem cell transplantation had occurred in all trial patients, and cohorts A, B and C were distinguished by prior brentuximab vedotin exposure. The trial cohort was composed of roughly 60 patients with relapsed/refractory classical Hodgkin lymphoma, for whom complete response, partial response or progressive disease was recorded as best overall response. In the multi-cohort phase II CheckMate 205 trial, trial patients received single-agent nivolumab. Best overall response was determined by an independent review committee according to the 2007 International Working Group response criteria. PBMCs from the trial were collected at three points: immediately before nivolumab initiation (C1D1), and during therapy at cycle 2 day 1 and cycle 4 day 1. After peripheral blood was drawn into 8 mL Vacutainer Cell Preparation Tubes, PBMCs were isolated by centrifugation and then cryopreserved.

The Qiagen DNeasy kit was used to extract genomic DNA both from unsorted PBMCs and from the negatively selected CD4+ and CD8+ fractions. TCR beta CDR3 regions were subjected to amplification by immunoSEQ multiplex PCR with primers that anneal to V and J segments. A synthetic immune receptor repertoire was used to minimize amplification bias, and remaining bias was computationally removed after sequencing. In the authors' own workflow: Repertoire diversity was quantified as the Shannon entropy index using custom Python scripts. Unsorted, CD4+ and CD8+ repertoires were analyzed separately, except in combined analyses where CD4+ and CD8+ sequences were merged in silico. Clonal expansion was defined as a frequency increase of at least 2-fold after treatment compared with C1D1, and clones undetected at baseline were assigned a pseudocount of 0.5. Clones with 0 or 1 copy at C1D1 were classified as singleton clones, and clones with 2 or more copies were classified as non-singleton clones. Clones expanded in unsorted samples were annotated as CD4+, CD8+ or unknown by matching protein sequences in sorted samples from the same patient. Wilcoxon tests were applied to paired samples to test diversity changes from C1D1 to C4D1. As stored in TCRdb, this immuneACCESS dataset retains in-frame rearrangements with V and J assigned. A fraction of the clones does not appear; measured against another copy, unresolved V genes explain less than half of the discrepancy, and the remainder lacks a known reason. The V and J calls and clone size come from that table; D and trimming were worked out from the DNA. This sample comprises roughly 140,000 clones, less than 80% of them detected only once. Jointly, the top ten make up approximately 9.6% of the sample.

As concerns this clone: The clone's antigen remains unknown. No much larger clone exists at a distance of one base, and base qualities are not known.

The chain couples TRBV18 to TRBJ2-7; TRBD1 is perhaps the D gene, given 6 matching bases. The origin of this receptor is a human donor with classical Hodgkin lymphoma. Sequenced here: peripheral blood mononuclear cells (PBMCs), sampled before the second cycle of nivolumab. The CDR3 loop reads CASSRGLDRAYEQYF. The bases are TGTGCCAGCTCACGAGGGCTGGACAGAGCCTACGAGCAGTACTTC.